This T cell receptor beta chain was captured in a study of blood T cell repertoires in COVID-19. Background on the study: Collection of acute and convalescent COVID-19 samples took place in the United States, Italy and Spain. Nucleic acid was either cDNA or gDNA, and it came from T cells, B-cell-depleted T cells, or PBMCs.

Germline loops: CDR1 SNHLY, CDR2 FYNNEI. V dropped 7 bases and J dropped 0 bases, with 13 bases sitting between them. This CDR3 spans 16 amino acids. Original processing methods: The assay estimated nucleated cells by amplifying reference gene primers. Profiled with immunoSEQ multiplex PCR; TCRdb holds only in-frame clones, not every one. V, J and clone size reflect that table, while D and trimming were determined from the DNA. The table includes approximately 200,000 clones, 80% to 90% detected once. This clone was observed a handful of times. This sequence was found in a man aged 50 to 60 who had recovered from COVID-19. The rearrangement uses TRBV2 and TRBJ2-6, with D possibly TRBD1 on 5 matching bases. Specimen: peripheral blood. The CDR3 loop reads CASKRGGSSGANVLTF. DNA for the CDR3: TGTGCCAGCAAAAGGGGCGGAAGCTCTGGGGCCAACGTCCTGACTTTC.